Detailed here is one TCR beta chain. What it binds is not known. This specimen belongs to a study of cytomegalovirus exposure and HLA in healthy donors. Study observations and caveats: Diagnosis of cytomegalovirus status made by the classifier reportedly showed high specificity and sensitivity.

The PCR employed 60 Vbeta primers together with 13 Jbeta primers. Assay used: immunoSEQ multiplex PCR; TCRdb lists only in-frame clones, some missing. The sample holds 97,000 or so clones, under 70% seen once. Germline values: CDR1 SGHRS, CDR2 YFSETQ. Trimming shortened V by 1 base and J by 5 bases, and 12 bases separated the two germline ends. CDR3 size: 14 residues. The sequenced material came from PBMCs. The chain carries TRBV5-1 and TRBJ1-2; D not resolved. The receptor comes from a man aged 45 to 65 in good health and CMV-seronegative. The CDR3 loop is CASSLNTQIYGYTF. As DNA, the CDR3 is TGCGCCAGCAGCTTGAACACACAAATATATGGCTACACCTTC.